One and the same sample provided the 7 T cell receptor beta chains below, sequenced in a study of blood T cell repertoires in COVID-19. Clones were sequenced by immunoSEQ multiplex PCR, and TCRdb holds only the in-frame ones, with some missing. There are approximately 180,000 clones in the sample; approximately 85% occur only once, and around 3% lies in the top ten. The sample comprised peripheral blood. These receptors were obtained from a man aged 55-75 years with acute or convalescent COVID-19.

The CDR3 nucleotides are TGCAGCGCCGGGGACAGGGCGGCCGGGGAGCTGTTTTTT. Residues: CSAGDRAAGELFF. The chain couples TRBV29-1 to TRBJ2-2; TRBD1 matches at 9 bases. Germline V lookup: CDR1 SQVTM, CDR2 ANQGSEA. The CDR3 contains 13 residues. V lost 7 bases and J lost 6; bases outside the gene matches: 6.

Here the CDR3 reads CASRGQGSSYNEQFF. DNA of the CDR3: TGTGCCAGCAGGGGACAGGGGAGCTCCTACAATGAGCAGTTCTTC. The J gene is TRBJ2-1, the V gene TRBV28, with 10 nucleotides matching TRBD1. The germline gives CDR1 MDHEN, CDR2 SYDVKM. V lost 6 bases, J lost 0 bases, and 2 bases stayed unmatched. The CDR3 has 15 residues.

The V call is TRBV28, the J call TRBJ1-1, with 11 bases fitting TRBD1. Germline CDR1 and CDR2: MDHEN and SYDVKM. J lost 5 bases, V lost 5 bases, and 16 bases had no gene match. CDR3 length: 18 amino acids. The CDR3 protein is CASSNPGTGGFFGTEAFF. The CDR3 DNA reads as TGTGCCAGCAGTAACCCCGGGACAGGGGGTTTCTTCGGTACTGAAGCTTTCTTT.

This chain joins TRBV4-1 and TRBJ1-1, with D possibly being TRBD1 (6 bases). Germline CDR1 reads MGHRA; CDR2 reads YSYEKL. V was trimmed by 1 base and J by 1 base, leaving 22 bases between them. CDR3 size: 19 residues. CDR3 sequence (DNA): TGCGCCAGCAGCCAAGGTGAACAGGGAGAATATAGGAGGAACACTGAAGCTTTCTTT. The encoded protein is CASSQGEQGEYRRNTEAFF.

The chain carries TRBV28 and TRBJ1-5; 10 nucleotides align to TRBD1. The CDR3 totals 16 residues. Germline V gives CDR1 MDHEN, CDR2 SYDVKM. J was trimmed by 3 bases and V by 5 bases; bases with no gene match: 7. The chain's CDR3 is CASSNKDRGLNQPQHF. CDR3 nucleotide sequence: TGTGCCAGCAGTAACAAAGACAGGGGGCTCAATCAGCCCCAGCATTTT. The entire variable domain, with the rest obtained from reference TRBV28 and TRBJ1-5, is as follows: DVKVTQSSRYLVKRTGEKVFLECVQDMDHENMFWYRQDPGLGLRLIYFSYDVKMKEKGDIPEGYSVSREKKERFSLILESASTNQTSMYLCASSNKDRGLNQPQHFGDGTRLSIL.

The chain has TRBV7-2 and TRBJ2-4, with D perhaps matching TRBD2 (6 bases). The V gene lost 4 bases and the J gene lost 0 bases, with 19 bases spanning the gap. From germline, CDR1 is SGHTA and CDR2 FQGNSA. The CDR3 consists of 18 residues. DNA of the CDR3: TGTGCCAGCAGCTCACGGCCGGGAGCTGATCTAGCCAAAAACATTCAGTACTTC. Its protein is CASSSRPGADLAKNIQYF.

This chain uses TRBV7-2 with TRBJ2-3, with 8 nucleotides matching TRBD2. From germline, CDR1 is SGHTA and CDR2 FQGNSA. CDR3 length: 16 residues. J lost 4 bases, V lost 0 bases, and 6 bases had no gene match. The CDR3 here is CASSLARPGGADTQYF. CDR3 nucleotides: TGTGCCAGCAGCTTAGCGCGGCCGGGGGGGGCAGATACGCAGTATTTT. The full variable domain, completed using reference TRBV7-2 and TRBJ2-3, is GAGVSQSPSNKVTEKGKDVELRCDPISGHTALYWYRQSLGQGLEFLIYFQGNSAPDKSGLPSDRFSAERTGGSVSTLTIQRTQQEDSAVYLCASSLARPGGADTQYFGPGTRLTVL.